A single sample is the source of the 4 T cell receptor beta chains below, sequenced in a study of blood T cell repertoires in COVID-19. Clones were sequenced by immunoSEQ multiplex PCR, and TCRdb holds only the in-frame ones, with some missing. The repertoire has approximately 200,000 clones, approximately 90% of them found once; the top ten carry 0.95% to 1.3%. Sequencing was done on a sample of peripheral blood. Every receptor here comes from a man aged 30-40 years with acute or convalescent COVID-19.

This clone was observed a single time. V gene TRBV2 combines with J gene TRBJ2-2; no reliable D call. With 4 bases removed from V and 1 base from J, the gap between germline ends came to 7 bases. Germline V lookup: CDR1 SNHLY, CDR2 FYNNEI. The CDR3 sequence is 14 residues long. The CDR3 DNA is TGTGCCAGCAGTGTACAGTTGAACACCGGGGAGCTGTTTTTT. Residues: CASSVQLNTGELFF.

The chain combines TRBV5-5 with TRBJ1-2; unclear D gene. In germline, CDR1 is SGHKS, CDR2 YYEKEE (reference sequence). The CDR3 runs to 13 residues. The V gene lost 1 base and the J gene lost 2 bases, with 6 bases spanning the gap. CDR3 DNA: TGTGCCAGCAGCTTGCTTCTAAACTATGGCTACACCTTC. It translates to CASSLLLNYGYTF.

The V call is TRBV5-1, the J call TRBJ1-5; 7 nucleotides match TRBD1. CDR3 length equals 16 residues. CDR1 is SGHRS, CDR2 YFSETQ, per germline. The J segment lost 4 bases and the V segment lost 4 bases, leaving 11 bases of the junction unmatched. Here the CDR3 DNA reads TGCGCCAGCAGCACACAGACAGGGCTCGGTAATCAGCCCCAGCATTTT. Translated, it gives CASSTQTGLGNQPQHF.

The chain employs TRBV19 and TRBJ2-5, with 13 bases fitting TRBD2. CDR1 and CDR2 (germline): LNHDA, SQIVND (reference sequence). V lost 5 bases and J lost 1; bases outside the gene matches: 1. The CDR3 is made up of 15 amino acids. This CDR3 is CASSWTSGSQETQYF. The CDR3 nucleotides read TGTGCCAGTAGTTGGACTAGCGGGAGCCAAGAGACCCAGTACTTC.